Following are 9 T cell receptor beta chains from one sample sequenced in a study of early T cells in non-severe SARS-CoV-2 infection. A single record per CDR3 protein comes from TCRdb applying MiXCR to the 5' RACE reads. The table includes 100,000 to 120,000 distinct CDR3 sequences, 10% to 15% detected once. The source material was whole blood, sampled at baseline. All receptors come from an adult who was a healthcare worker with PCR-confirmed SARS-CoV-2 infection or an uninfected control (not recorded which).

This clonotype has a handful of counts. The rearrangement uses TRBV7-9 and TRBJ2-3; a weak D match, TRBD2 (6 bases). V was trimmed by 2 bases and J by 2 bases, leaving 11 bases between them. Germline lookup yields CDR1 SEHNR and CDR2 FQNEAQ (reference sequence). The length of the CDR3 is 15 residues. The CDR3 reads CASSLFSGPTDTQYF. In nucleotides, the CDR3 is TGTGCCAGCAGCTTATTTAGCGGCCCCACAGATACGCAGTATTTT.

A remark on this clonotype: Mismatch with germline at one junction end may stem from a read error. This chain links TRBV7-7 with TRBJ2-5; 7 bases map to TRBD1. Germline lookup yields CDR1 SSHAT and CDR2 FNYEAQ (reference sequence). The CDR3 has 14 amino acids. CDR3 DNA sequence: TGTGCTAGCAGCCGGACAGGAGCCCAAGAGACCCAGTACTTC. Encoded protein: CASSRTGAQETQYF.

V gene TRBV4-1 combines with J gene TRBJ2-2, with 11 positions matching TRBD2. This CDR3 is built from 16 residues. Unmatched junction bases numbered 5, after V lost 1 base and J lost 7 bases. The germline V gene has CDR1 MGHRA and CDR2 YSYEKL. Here the CDR3 reads CASSQVGLAGFGELFF. In nucleotides, the CDR3 is TGCGCCAGCAGCCAAGTCGGACTAGCGGGTTTCGGGGAGCTGTTTTTT.

The rearrangement joins TRBV27 to TRBJ2-7, with TRBD2 matching 8 bases. This CDR3 spans 15 amino acids. V was pared by 0 bases and J by 2 bases, with 3 bases of the junction left unmatched. The germline V gene encodes CDR1 MNHEY and CDR2 SMNVEV (reference sequence). CDR3 residues: CASSLSAGLAYEQYF. Written as DNA, the CDR3 is TGTGCCAGCAGTTTATCGGCGGGACTAGCCTACGAGCAGTACTTC.

The CDR3 loop reads CASSSPRAGWREQYF. In nucleotides, the CDR3 is TGTGCCAGCAGCTCCCCGCGAGCGGGGTGGCGCGAGCAGTACTTC. This rearrangement joins TRBV7-9 to TRBJ2-7, with 7 positions matching TRBD2. Germline V lookup: CDR1 SEHNR, CDR2 FQNEAQ (reference sequence). Trimming cost V 4 bases and J 6 bases; bases outside gene matches: 12. The CDR3 has 15 amino acids.

This clonotype was observed a few times. This chain joins TRBV15 and TRBJ2-7; 8 nucleotides agree with TRBD1. CDR1 is LNHNV and CDR2 is YYDKDF in the germline V gene (reference sequence). CDR3 length equals 14 residues. Germline trimming cut 0 bases from V and 6 bases from J; bases unmatched to any gene: 4. The DNA of the CDR3 is TGTGCCACCAGCAGAGAGAGGACAGGGACCGAGCAGTACTTC. Its translation: CATSRERTGTEQYF. The whole variable domain, filled in from reference TRBV15 and TRBJ2-7, reads DAMVIQNPRYQVTQFGKPVTLSCSQTLNHNVMYWYQQKSSQAPKLLFHYYDKDFNNEADTPDNFQSRRPNTSFCFLDIRSPGLGDTAMYLCATSRERTGTEQYFGPGTRLTVT.

This clonotype was observed a few times. This chain links TRBV6-1 with TRBJ1-4; D perhaps matches TRBD1 (6 bases). The CDR3 runs to 14 residues. Per the germline V gene, CDR1 is MNHNS and CDR2 is SASEGT. With 6 bases removed from V and 7 bases from J, the gap between germline ends came to 15 bases. The CDR3 DNA reads TGTGCCAGCAGAGGACAGCTAGCGAGTGAAAAACTGTTTTTT. Its protein product is CASRGQLASEKLFF.

The genes are TRBV9 and TRBJ1-5; D perhaps matches TRBD1 (6 bases). Trimming took 0 bases from V and 4 from J, leaving 14 bases between them. The CDR3 loop spans 16 amino acids. From germline, CDR1 is SGDLS and CDR2 YYNGEE. CDR3 coding DNA: TGTGCCAGCAGCGTAGGACAGGACCCGATTAATCAGCCCCAGCATTTT. As protein: CASSVGQDPINQPQHF.

To note about this clonotype: The junction does not match germline at one end; this may be a read error. CDR3 sequence (DNA): TGTGCCAGCAGTTTAGCCGGGATCGCTGACACTGAAGCTTCCTTT. Residues: CASSLAGIADTEASF. V and J are TRBV12-3 or TRBV12-4 and TRBJ1-1; D unclear. The length of the CDR3 is 15 residues.